Listed below are T cell receptor beta chains from one sample, sequenced in a study of CD8+CD57+ T cells in acquired aplastic anemia. MiXCR, applied by TCRdb to the reads, yields one record per CDR3 protein. This repertoire shows about 140,000 distinct CDR3 sequences, 41% found once; its top ten account for almost 8.5%. The specimen sequenced was sorted CD4+, CD8+, or CD8+CD57+ T cells (not recorded which) from PBMCs. All receptors come from a human donor in good health, serving as a control. CDR3s include the opening cysteine and the closing phenylalanine or tryptophan. The order of the fields is V gene, clone size, J gene, D gene, CDR3 protein, CDR3 DNA. A D gene is named only where the DNA matches it firmly. Size tells how often a clone was seen (once, few, many) or the class of an expanded clone, and some rows leave it out.

TRBV20-1	few	TRBJ1-3	.	CSARGQLSGNTIYF	TGCAGTGCTAGAGGGCAGCTCTCTGGAAACACCATATATTTT
TRBV11-2	many	TRBJ2-1	.	CASTKGSGSTGNEQFF	TGTGCCAGCACAAAGGGGAGCGGATCAACGGGCAATGAGCAGTTCTTC
TRBV2	many	TRBJ1-4	TRBD1	CASRKTGMDEKLFF	TGTGCCAGCAGAAAGACAGGGATGGATGAAAAACTGTTTTTT
TRBV7-2	.	TRBJ2-1	.	CASSFGVYNEQFF	TGTGCCAGCAGCTTTGGGGTTTACAATGAGCAGTTCTTC
TRBV6-1	many	TRBJ1-2	.	CASSWPTEANYGYTF	TGTGCCAGCAGTTGGCCGACAGAAGCTAACTATGGCTACACCTTC
TRBV5-4	few	TRBJ2-3	TRBD2	CASSFGGTSGGAADTQYF	TGTGCCAGCAGCTTCGGTGGGACTAGCGGGGGGGCCGCAGATACGCAGTATTTT
TRBV20-1	many	TRBJ2-4	.	CSASDRWENIQYF	TGCAGTGCTAGCGACAGGTGGGAAAACATTCAGTACTTC
TRBV19	many	TRBJ2-7	TRBD1	CASSPRQGGEQYF	TGTGCCAGTAGTCCAAGACAGGGCGGCGAGCAGTACTTC
TRBV2	many	TRBJ2-3	TRBD2	CASLPSGGALGTDTQYF	TGTGCCAGCCTGCCTAGCGGGGGGGCGCTGGGCACAGATACGCAGTATTTT
TRBV6-6	many	TRBJ1-2	.	CASTPESYGYTF	TGTGCCAGCACCCCCGAGTCCTATGGCTACACCTTC
TRBV7-2	many	TRBJ2-7	.	CASSLSVSSYEQYF	TGTGCCAGCAGCTTATCGGTGAGCTCCTACGAGCAGTACTTC
TRBV12-5	few	TRBJ1-1	.	CASGPPRQEAFF	TGTGCTAGTGGTCCCCCCCGACAGGAAGCTTTCTTT
TRBV29-1	many	TRBJ2-1	TRBD1	CSVEEPRQGLFYNEQFF	TGCAGCGTTGAAGAGCCGCGACAGGGGCTCTTTTACAATGAGCAGTTCTTC
TRBV20-1	many	TRBJ1-4	TRBD1	CSARLTGGLGTSNEKLFF	TGCAGTGCTAGACTGACAGGGGGGCTCGGGACTTCTAATGAAAAACTGTTTTTT
TRBV9	many	TRBJ1-4	.	CASSVAGRASEKLFF	TGTGCCAGCAGCGTCGCAGGGCGGGCTAGTGAAAAACTGTTTTTT
TRBV5-4	.	TRBJ2-1	TRBD2	CASSGSGGPSYNEQFF	TGTGCCAGCAGCGGCAGCGGGGGGCCAAGCTACAATGAGCAGTTCTTC
TRBV12-3/TRBV12-4	few	TRBJ1-4	.	CASRPPTNEELFF	TGTGCCAGCAGGCCCCCAACTAATGAAGAACTGTTTTTT
TRBV6-4	.	TRBJ2-5	TRBD2	CASRGLAVIQETQYF	TGTGCCAGCAGGGGACTAGCGGTGATCCAAGAGACCCAGTACTTC
TRBV18	few	TRBJ1-4	.	CASSPLATLGEKLFF	TGTGCCAGCTCACCACTGGCAACCCTAGGTGAAAAACTGTTTTTT
TRBV24-1	many	TRBJ2-3	TRBD1	CAVARTGSTDTQYF	TGTGCCGTCGCACGGACAGGGAGCACAGATACGCAGTATTTT